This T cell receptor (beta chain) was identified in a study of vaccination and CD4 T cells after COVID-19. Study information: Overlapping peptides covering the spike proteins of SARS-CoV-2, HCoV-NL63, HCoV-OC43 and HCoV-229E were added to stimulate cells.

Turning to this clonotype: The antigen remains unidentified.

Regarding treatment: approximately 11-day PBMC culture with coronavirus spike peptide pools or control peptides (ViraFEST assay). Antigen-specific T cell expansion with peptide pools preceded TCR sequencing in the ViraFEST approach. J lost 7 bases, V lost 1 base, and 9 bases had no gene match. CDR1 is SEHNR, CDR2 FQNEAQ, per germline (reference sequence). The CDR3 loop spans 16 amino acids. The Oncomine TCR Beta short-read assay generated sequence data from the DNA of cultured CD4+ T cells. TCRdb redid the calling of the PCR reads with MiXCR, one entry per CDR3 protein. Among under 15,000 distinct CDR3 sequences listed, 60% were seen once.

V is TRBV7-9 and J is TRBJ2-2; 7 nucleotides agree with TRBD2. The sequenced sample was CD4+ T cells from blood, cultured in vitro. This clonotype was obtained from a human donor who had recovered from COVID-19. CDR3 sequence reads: CASSLELGRGSGELFF. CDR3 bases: TGTGCCAGCAGCTTAGAGTTGGGGCGCGGGAGCGGGGAGCTGTTTTTT.